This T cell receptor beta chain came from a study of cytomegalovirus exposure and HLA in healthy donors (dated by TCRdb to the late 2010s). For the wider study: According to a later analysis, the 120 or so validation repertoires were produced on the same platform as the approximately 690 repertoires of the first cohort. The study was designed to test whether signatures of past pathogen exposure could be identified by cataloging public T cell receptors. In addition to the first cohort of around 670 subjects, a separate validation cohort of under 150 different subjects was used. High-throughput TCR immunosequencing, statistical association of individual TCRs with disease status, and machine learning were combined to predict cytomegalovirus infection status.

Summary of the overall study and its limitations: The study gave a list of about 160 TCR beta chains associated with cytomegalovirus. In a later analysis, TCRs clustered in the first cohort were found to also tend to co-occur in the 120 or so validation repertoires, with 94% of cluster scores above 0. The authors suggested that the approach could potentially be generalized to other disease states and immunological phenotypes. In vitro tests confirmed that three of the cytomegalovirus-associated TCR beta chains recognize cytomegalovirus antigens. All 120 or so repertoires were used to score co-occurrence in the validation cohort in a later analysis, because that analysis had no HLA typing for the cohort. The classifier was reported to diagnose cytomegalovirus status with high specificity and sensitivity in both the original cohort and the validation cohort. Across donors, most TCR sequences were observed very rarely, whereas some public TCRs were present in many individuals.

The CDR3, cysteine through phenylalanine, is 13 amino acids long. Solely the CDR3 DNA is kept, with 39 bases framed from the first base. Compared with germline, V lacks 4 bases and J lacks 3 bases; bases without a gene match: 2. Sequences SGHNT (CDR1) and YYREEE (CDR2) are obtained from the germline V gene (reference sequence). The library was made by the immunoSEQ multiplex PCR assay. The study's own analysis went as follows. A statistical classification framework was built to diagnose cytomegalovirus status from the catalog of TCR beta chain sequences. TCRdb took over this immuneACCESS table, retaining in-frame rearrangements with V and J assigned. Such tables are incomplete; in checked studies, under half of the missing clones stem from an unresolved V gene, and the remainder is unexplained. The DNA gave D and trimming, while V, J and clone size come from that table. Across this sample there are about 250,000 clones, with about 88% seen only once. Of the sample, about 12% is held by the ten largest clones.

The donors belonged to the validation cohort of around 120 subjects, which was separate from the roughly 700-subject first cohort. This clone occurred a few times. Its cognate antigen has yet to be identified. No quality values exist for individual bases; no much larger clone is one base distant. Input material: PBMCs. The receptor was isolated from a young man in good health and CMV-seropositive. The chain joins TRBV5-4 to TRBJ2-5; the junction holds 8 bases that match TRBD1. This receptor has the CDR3 CASSPGQEETQYF. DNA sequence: TGTGCCAGCAGCCCGGGACAGGAAGAGACCCAGTACTTC.